The 26 T cell receptor beta chains below all came from one sample that was sequenced in a study of blood T cell repertoires in COVID-19. Produced via immunoSEQ multiplex PCR; TCRdb's table is partial and in-frame only. The table includes 85,000 to 100,000 clones, 90% detected once. The specimen sequenced was peripheral blood. All receptors come from a man between 60 and 70 years old with acute or convalescent COVID-19.

The rearrangement links TRBV18 to TRBJ1-2, with TRBD1 as a possible D gene (6 bases). Germline CDR1 is KGHSH and CDR2 is LQKENI. The CDR3 length is 14 residues. Trimming removed 6 bases from V and 3 bases from J, with 14 bases in between. Written as DNA, the CDR3 is TGTGCCAGCTCCCCTTCGGCAGGGGACTATGGCTACACCTTC. Its protein is CASSPSAGDYGYTF. The full variable domain, with the rest looked up from reference TRBV18 and TRBJ1-2, is NAGVMQNPRHLVRRRGQEARLRCSPMKGHSHVYWYRQLPEEGLKFMVYLQKENIIDESGMPKERFSAEFPKEGPSILRIQQVVRGDSAAYFCASSPSAGDYGYTFGSGTRLTVV.

CDR3: CASSHLGANYGYTF. The CDR3 nucleotides are TGTGCCAGCAGCCACCTCGGGGCTAACTATGGCTACACCTTC. The chain carries TRBV3-1 (or the pseudogene TRBV3-2) and TRBJ1-2, with no clear D. Germline loops: CDR1 LGHDT, CDR2 YNNKEL (reference sequence). The CDR3 loop spans 14 amino acids. Trimming took off 3 bases at V and 0 bases at J, with 8 bases between the two ends.

This chain links TRBV18 with TRBJ1-5; 8 nucleotides match TRBD1. The V segment lost 4 bases and the J segment 5 bases; nucleotides outside the gene matches: 4. The CDR3 has 14 amino acids. Germline V gene data show CDR1 as KGHSH and CDR2 as LQKENI. CDR3 DNA: TGTGCCAGCTCACTTGGACAGGGCCATCAGCCCCAGCATTTT. It specifies CASSLGQGHQPQHF.

The V and J genes are TRBV6-5 and TRBJ2-2, with 8 bases lining up with TRBD1. Germline CDR1 MNHEY, CDR2 SVGAGI. J lost 4 bases, V lost 5 bases, and 3 bases had no gene match. This CDR3 has 14 amino acids. The CDR3, as DNA: TGTGCCAGCAGTCGGACAGGGAGCACCGGGGAGCTGTTTTTT. This gives the protein CASSRTGSTGELFF.

This clone was detected once. The rearrangement links TRBV5-1 to TRBJ2-5, with 7 bases matching TRBD1. Trimming at V came to 5 bases and at J to 1 base, leaving 8 bases not matched to a gene. Germline values: CDR1 SGHRS, CDR2 YFSETQ. The CDR3 is made up of 15 amino acids. The chain's CDR3 is CASRVTGRPQETQYF. The CDR3 bases are TGCGCCAGCAGGGTGACAGGGCGGCCCCAAGAGACCCAGTACTTC.

This clone has a handful of counts. This sequence joins TRBV6-5 and TRBJ1-1, with D possibly TRBD1 on 5 matching bases. Trimming removed 6 bases at V and 1 base at J, with 9 bases between. This CDR3 is built from 13 residues. Germline values: CDR1 MNHEY, CDR2 SVGAGI. The CDR3: CASRPTGNTEAFF. The CDR3 nucleotides read TGTGCCAGCAGGCCAACAGGGAACACTGAAGCTTTCTTT.

V usage is TRBV6-1 and J usage is TRBJ1-1, with TRBD1 identical over 10 bases. The germline gives CDR1 MNHNS, CDR2 SASEGT. Unmatched junction bases numbered 2, after V lost 3 bases and J lost 1 base. This CDR3 has 15 residues. This chain's CDR3 is CASSETGGRNTEAFF. CDR3 DNA sequence: TGTGCCAGCAGTGAGACAGGGGGCAGGAACACTGAAGCTTTCTTT.

The chain employs TRBV6-1 and TRBJ1-5; 7 bases map to TRBD1. The CDR3 totals 16 residues. Trimming at V came to 2 bases and at J to 4 bases, leaving 8 bases not matched to a gene. CDR1 is MNHNS, CDR2 SASEGT, per germline. The CDR3 here is CASSETDRAGNQPQHF. The CDR3, as DNA: TGTGCCAGCAGTGAAACTGACAGGGCGGGGAATCAGCCCCAGCATTTT.

This chain joins TRBV5-1 and TRBJ1-1; TRBD1 matches at 8 bases. The V gene end was trimmed by 2 bases and the J gene end by 1 base; junction bases not matched to a gene: 4. The CDR3 length is 15 residues. Germline CDR1 reads SGHRS; CDR2 reads YFSETQ. This chain's CDR3 is CASSLTGGGNTEAFF. CDR3 in DNA: TGCGCCAGCAGCTTAACAGGGGGAGGGAACACTGAAGCTTTCTTT.

The rearrangement links TRBV18 to TRBJ2-7, with 9 bases aligning to TRBD1. Germline CDR1 KGHSH, CDR2 LQKENI. Trimming removed 2 bases from V and 3 bases from J; junction bases left unmatched: 11. The CDR3 consists of 17 residues. CDR3 sequence: CASSPTGPGQGLYEQYF. CDR3 in DNA: TGTGCCAGCTCACCAACCGGTCCGGGACAGGGCCTCTACGAGCAGTACTTC.

The rearrangement links TRBV12-3 or TRBV12-4 to TRBJ1-2; weak D call: TRBD1 (6 bases). Trimming pared 3 bases from V and 8 bases from J, leaving 13 bases between. This CDR3 has 13 residues. This CDR3 reads CASSLSQGYGYTF. For the CDR3, the DNA is TGTGCCAGCAGTTTGAGTCAGGGGTACGGCTACACCTTC.

V is TRBV10-1 and J is TRBJ2-3; maybe TRBD1 (6 bases). Trimming stripped 5 bases from V and 3 bases from J, with 9 bases between. Germline values: CDR1 WNHNN, CDR2 SYGVQD (reference sequence). This CDR3 comprises 13 residues. The CDR3: CASSHQGTDTQYF. Written as DNA, the CDR3 is TGCGCCAGCAGTCATCAGGGGACAGATACGCAGTATTTT.

Note on this clone: Different DNA sequences within this sample yield the same CDR3. This chain links TRBV5-1 with TRBJ2-5; 12 bases align to TRBD2. The junction had 5 bases not matched to a gene; V was cut back by 0 bases and J by 5 bases. The CDR3 sequence is 16 residues long. Germline V gene lookup returns CDR1 SGHRS and CDR2 YFSETQ. This chain's CDR3 is CASSLGLAGGPETQYF. The CDR3, as DNA: TGCGCCAGCAGCTTGGGGCTAGCGGGGGGGCCGGAGACCCAGTACTTC.

The chain carries TRBV5-6 and TRBJ2-7; a possible D gene is TRBD2 (5 bases). The V gene's germline CDR1 is SGHDT and CDR2 YYEEEE. Between the trimmed V and J ends, which lost 3 bases and 4 bases, there was a span of 8 bases. This CDR3 region has 12 residues. DNA for the CDR3: TGTGCCAGCAGCTCCCGGGGTTACGAGCAGTACGTC. Amino acid sequence: CASSSRGYEQYV.

Comment on this clone: The DNA is omitted, as the CDR3 cannot be located on it reliably, and the CDR3 follows TCRdb's listing. CDR3 amino acids: CASRLGFGQGNTEAFF. The chain combines TRBV12-2 with TRBJ1-1; whether TRBD1, the table's D call, matches the DNA was not checked. TRBV12-2 corresponds to a pseudogene. Termini included, the CDR3 measures 16 amino acids.

The J gene is TRBJ2-7, the V gene TRBV27; a weak D match, TRBD1 (5 bases). The V end was cut by 5 bases, the J end by 2 bases, with 13 bases between. Germline V gene lookup returns CDR1 MNHEY and CDR2 SMNVEV (reference sequence). This CDR3 has 14 residues. CDR3 protein: CASSPQGYTYEQYF. The CDR3 DNA reads as TGTGCCAGCAGTCCGCAGGGTTACACCTACGAGCAGTACTTC.

The chain joins TRBV5-1 to TRBJ2-1; D gene uncertain. CDR3 length equals 15 residues. CDR1 and CDR2 (germline): SGHRS, YFSETQ. Trimming took 4 bases from V and 5 from J, leaving 16 bases between them. The CDR3 loop reads CASSPPQGQDNEQFF. The CDR3, as DNA: TGCGCCAGCAGCCCACCACAAGGTCAGGACAATGAGCAGTTCTTC.

The V gene is TRBV6-5, the J gene TRBJ1-1; D gene unclear. The CDR3 contains 15 residues. Germline V CDR1 and CDR2: MNHEY, SVGAGI. Trimming pared 7 bases from V and 1 base from J, leaving 16 bases between. This CDR3 reads CASMVRSGRNTEAFF. The CDR3 DNA reads as TGTGCCAGCATGGTTAGGAGTGGGAGGAACACTGAAGCTTTCTTT.

This chain connects TRBV5-1 to TRBJ1-1, with D maybe TRBD1 (6 bases). The CDR3 sequence is 14 residues long. Trimming removed 5 bases from V and 0 bases from J, with 11 bases in between. Germline-derived CDR1 and CDR2 are SGHRS and YFSETQ. The chain's CDR3 is CASRPGTLNTEAFF. CDR3 DNA sequence: TGCGCCAGCAGGCCCGGGACACTGAACACTGAAGCTTTCTTT.

On this clone itself: The junction departs from germline at one end; a sequencing error may be responsible. The chain carries TRBV5-6 and TRBJ1-5, with TRBD1 matching 7 bases. The CDR3 runs to 15 residues. Germline CDR1 SGHDT, CDR2 YYEEEE. CDR3 DNA sequence: TGTACCAGCAGCCGCACAGGGGCCGGCAATCAGCCCCAGCATTTT. It specifies CTSSRTGAGNQPQHF.

J is TRBJ1-5 and V is TRBV10-3; no clear D. Germline V gives CDR1 ENHRY, CDR2 SYGVKD. V was shortened by 10 bases and J by 6 bases, with 16 bases between the two germline ends. The CDR3 is 13 residues long. The CDR3 DNA is TGTGCCAACTCTGAGGGAAGAGGTCAGCCCCAGCATTTT. This encodes CANSEGRGQPQHF.

This clone occurred once. The chain couples TRBV18 to TRBJ2-7; perhaps TRBD2 as D (6 bases). V lost 8 bases, J lost 0 bases, and 20 bases lay in between. The CDR3 has 16 residues. Germline CDR1 KGHSH, CDR2 LQKENI. As DNA, the CDR3 is TGTGCCAGCCTTCCAGGATACGGGGGATCCTCCTACGAGCAGTACTTC. It yields the protein CASLPGYGGSSYEQYF.

The count of this clone is one. The rearrangement links TRBV30 to TRBJ1-2; 9 positions agree with TRBD1. The CDR3 is 13 amino acids. Unmatched junction bases numbered 4, after V lost 4 bases and J lost 4 bases. Germline V gene data show CDR1 as GTSNPN and CDR2 as SVGIG (reference sequence). The CDR3 here is CAWNRGPFYGYTF. CDR3 coding DNA: TGTGCCTGGAACAGGGGGCCTTTCTATGGCTACACCTTC.

Written as DNA, the CDR3 is TGTGCCAGCAGTTGGCCCGGGAGGGGGATCTACGAGCAGTACTTC. This translates into CASSWPGRGIYEQYF. This chain links TRBV6-5 with TRBJ2-7; 8 bases are a match to TRBD2. The germline V gene has CDR1 MNHEY and CDR2 SVGAGI. The J segment lost 3 bases and the V segment lost 4 bases, leaving 8 bases of the junction unmatched. This CDR3 has 15 residues.

V and J are TRBV10-3 and TRBJ1-3; unclear D gene. Germline CDR1 ENHRY, CDR2 SYGVKD. V was pared by 6 bases and J by 0 bases, with 9 bases between. This CDR3 is built from 14 residues. CDR3 amino acids: CAISPTNSGNTIYF. CDR3 coding DNA: TGTGCCATCAGCCCAACTAACTCTGGAAACACCATATATTTT.

CDR3 residues: CASSFNINYGYTF. DNA for the CDR3: TGTGCCAGCAGTTTTAATATAAACTATGGCTACACCTTC. The rearrangement uses TRBV12-3 or TRBV12-4 and TRBJ1-2; D is ambiguous. The V end was cut by 3 bases, the J end by 2 bases, with 7 bases between. The CDR3 extends over 13 amino acids.